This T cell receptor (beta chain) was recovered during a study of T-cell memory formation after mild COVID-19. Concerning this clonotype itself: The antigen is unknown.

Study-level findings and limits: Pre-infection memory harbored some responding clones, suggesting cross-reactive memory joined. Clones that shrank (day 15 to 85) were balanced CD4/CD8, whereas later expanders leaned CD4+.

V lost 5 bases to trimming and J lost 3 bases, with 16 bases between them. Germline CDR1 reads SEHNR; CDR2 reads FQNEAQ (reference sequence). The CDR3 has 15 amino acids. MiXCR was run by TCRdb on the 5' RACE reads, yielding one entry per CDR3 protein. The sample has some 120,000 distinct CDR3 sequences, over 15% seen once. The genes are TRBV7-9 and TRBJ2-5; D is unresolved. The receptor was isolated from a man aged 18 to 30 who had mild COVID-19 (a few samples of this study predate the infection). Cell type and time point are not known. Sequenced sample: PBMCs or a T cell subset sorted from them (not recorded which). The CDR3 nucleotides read TGTGCCAGCAGCCCCGGGTCGGCAGTTAAAGAGACCCAGTACTTC. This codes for CASSPGSAVKETQYF.